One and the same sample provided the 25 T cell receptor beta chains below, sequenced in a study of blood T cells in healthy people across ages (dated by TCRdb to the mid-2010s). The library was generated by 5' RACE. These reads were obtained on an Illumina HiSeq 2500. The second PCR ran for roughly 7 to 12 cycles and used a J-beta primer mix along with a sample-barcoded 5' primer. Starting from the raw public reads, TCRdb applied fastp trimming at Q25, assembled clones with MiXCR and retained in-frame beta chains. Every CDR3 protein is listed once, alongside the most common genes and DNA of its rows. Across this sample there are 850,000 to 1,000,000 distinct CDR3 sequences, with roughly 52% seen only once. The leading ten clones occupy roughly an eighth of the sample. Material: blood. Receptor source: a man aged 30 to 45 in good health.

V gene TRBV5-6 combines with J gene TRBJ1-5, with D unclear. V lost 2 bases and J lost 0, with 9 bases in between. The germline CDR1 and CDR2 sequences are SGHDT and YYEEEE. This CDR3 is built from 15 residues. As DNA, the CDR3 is TGTGCCAGCAGCTTCAGTCCAAGTAGCAATCAGCCCCAGCATTTT. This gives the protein CASSFSPSSNQPQHF.

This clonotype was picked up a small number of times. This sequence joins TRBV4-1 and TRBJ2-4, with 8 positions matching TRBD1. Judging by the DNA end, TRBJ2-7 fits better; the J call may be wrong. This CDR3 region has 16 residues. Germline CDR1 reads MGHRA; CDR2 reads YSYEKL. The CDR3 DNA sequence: TGCGCCAGCAGCCAAGGGACAGGGCGATGGGAGTACGAGCAGTACTTC. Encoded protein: CASSQGTGRWEYEQYF.

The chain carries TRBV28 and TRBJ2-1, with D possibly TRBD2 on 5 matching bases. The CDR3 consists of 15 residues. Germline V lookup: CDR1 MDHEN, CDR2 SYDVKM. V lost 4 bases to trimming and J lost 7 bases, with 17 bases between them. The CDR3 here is CASSSGATGSNEQFF. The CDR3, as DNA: TGTGCCAGCAGTTCAGGAGCCACGGGGTCAAATGAGCAGTTCTTC.

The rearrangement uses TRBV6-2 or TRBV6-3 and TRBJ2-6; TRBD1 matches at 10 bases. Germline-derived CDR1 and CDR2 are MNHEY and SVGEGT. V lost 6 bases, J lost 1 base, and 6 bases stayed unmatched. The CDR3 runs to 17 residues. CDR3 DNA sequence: TGTGCCAGCAGGCCACCGGGACAGGGGTCTGGGGCCAACGTCCTGACTTTC. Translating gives CASRPPGQGSGANVLTF.

In DNA form, the CDR3 reads TGCGCCAGCAGCCAAGAGTCGGACAGGGCGTACCAGCCCCAGCATTTT. This translates into CASSQESDRAYQPQHF. The rearrangement joins TRBV4-1 to TRBJ1-5, with 8 positions matching TRBD1. In germline, CDR1 is MGHRA, CDR2 YSYEKL. V shed 0 bases and J 7 bases; nucleotides not matched to a gene: 8. The CDR3 is 16 residues long.

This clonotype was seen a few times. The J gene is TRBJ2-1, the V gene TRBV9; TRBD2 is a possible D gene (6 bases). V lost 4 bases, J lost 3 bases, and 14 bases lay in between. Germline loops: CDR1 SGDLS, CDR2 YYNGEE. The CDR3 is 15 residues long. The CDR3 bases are TGTGCCAGCAGCCCCGGGGAGGAGTTCTACAATGAGCAGTTCTTC. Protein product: CASSPGEEFYNEQFF.

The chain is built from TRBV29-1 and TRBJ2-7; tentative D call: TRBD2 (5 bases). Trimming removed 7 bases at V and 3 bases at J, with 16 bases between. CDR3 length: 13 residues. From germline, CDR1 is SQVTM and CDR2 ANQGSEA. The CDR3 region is CSATSGSLYEQYF. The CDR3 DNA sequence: TGCAGCGCAACGAGCGGATCCCTCTACGAGCAGTACTTC.

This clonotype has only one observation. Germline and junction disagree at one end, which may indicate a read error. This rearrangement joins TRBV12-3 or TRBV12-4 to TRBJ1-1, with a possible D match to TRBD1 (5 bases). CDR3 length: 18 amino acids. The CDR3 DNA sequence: TGTGCCGGCAGTTTACGGTCTCTGGTAGGGCAGGGAAGTGCTGAAGCTTTCTTT. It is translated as CAGSLRSLVGQGSAEAFF.

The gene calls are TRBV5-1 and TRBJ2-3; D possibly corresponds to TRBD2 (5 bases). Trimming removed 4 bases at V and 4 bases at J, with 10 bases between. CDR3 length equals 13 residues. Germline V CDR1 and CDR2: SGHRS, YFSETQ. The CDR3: CASSARDSDTQYF. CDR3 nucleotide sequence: TGCGCCAGCAGCGCCCGGGATTCAGATACGCAGTATTTT.

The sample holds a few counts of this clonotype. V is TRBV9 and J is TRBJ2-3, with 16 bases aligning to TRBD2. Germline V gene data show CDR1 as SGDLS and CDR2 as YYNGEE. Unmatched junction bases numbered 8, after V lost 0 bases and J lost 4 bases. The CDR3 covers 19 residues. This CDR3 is CASSVDLGTSGGEADTQYF. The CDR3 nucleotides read TGTGCCAGCAGCGTAGACCTCGGGACTAGCGGGGGGGAAGCAGATACGCAGTATTTT.

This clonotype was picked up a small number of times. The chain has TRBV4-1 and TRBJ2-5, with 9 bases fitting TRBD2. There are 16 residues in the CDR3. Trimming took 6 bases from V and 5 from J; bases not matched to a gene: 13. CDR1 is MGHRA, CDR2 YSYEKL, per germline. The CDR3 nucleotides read TGCGCCAGCAGTCAAAATAGCGGGGGCCCTAGGGAGACCCAGTACTTC. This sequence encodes CASSQNSGGPRETQYF.

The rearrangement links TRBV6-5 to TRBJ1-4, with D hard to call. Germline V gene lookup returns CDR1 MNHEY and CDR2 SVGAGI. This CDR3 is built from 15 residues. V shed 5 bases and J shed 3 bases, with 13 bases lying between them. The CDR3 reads CASSLSGPANEKLFF. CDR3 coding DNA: TGTGCCAGCAGTCTTTCGGGCCCGGCTAATGAAAAACTGTTTTTT.

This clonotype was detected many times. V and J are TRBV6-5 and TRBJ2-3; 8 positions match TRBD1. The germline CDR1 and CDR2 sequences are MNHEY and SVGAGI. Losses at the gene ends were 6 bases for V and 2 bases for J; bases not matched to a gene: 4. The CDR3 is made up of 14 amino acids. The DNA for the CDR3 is TGTGCCAGCAGCCGGACAGGGCCCACAGATACGCAGTATTTT. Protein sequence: CASSRTGPTDTQYF.

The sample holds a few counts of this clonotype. CDR3 bases: TGCGCCAGCAGCCAAGATCTGGCAGGGAGCAATCAGCCCCAGCATTTT. Its translation: CASSQDLAGSNQPQHF. V usage is TRBV4-3 and J usage is TRBJ1-5, with D perhaps matching TRBD1 (5 bases). The CDR3 extends over 16 amino acids. Germline CDR1 and CDR2: LGHNA and YSLEER. Between the trimmed V and J ends, which lost 0 bases and 1 base, there was a span of 10 bases.

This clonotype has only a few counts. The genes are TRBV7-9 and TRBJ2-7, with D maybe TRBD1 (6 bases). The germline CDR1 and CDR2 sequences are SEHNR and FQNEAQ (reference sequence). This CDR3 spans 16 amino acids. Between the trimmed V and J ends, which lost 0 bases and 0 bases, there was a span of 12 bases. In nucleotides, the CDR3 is TGTGCCAGCAGCTTAGCTCAGGGGTCGAGCTCCTACGAGCAGTACTTC. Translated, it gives CASSLAQGSSSYEQYF.

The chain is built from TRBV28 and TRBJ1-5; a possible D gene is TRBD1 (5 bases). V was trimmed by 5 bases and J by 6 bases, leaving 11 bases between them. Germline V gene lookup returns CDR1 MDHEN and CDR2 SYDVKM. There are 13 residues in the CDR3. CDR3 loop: CASSRGYSQPQHF. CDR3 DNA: TGTGCCAGCAGTCGGGGGTATAGTCAGCCCCAGCATTTT.

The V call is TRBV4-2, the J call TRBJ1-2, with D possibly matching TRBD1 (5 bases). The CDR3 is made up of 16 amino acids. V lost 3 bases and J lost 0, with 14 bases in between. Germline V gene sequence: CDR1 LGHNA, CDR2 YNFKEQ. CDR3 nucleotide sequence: TGTGCCAGCAGCCAGGGTCAGGGACCAACTAACTATGGCTACACCTTC. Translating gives CASSQGQGPTNYGYTF.

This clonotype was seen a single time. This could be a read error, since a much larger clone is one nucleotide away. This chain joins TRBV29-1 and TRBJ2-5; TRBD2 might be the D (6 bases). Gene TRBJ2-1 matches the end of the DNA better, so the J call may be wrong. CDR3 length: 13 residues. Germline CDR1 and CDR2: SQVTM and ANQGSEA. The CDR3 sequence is CSATAGSQETQFF. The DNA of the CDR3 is TGCAGCGCCACCGCGGGGTCCCAAGAGACCCAGTTCTTC.

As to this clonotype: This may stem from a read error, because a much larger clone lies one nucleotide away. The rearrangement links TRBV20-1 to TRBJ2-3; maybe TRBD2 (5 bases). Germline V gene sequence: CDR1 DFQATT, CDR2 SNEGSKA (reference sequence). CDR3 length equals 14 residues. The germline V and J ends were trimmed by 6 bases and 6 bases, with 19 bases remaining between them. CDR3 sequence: CSAPGTQAADTQYF. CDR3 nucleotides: TGCAGTGCCCCGGGAACCCAGGCGGCGGATACGCAGTATTTT.

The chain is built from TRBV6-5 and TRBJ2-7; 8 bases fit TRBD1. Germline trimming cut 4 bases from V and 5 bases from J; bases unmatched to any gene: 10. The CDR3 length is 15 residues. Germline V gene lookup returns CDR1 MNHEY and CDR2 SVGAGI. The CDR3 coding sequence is TGTGCCAGCAGTTCAGGGACGACAGGGGACAACGAGCAGTACTTC. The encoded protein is CASSSGTTGDNEQYF.

The CDR3 loop reads CATSETGYQPQHF. For the CDR3, the DNA is TGTGCCACCAGCGAAACAGGGTACCAGCCCCAGCATTTT. This chain joins TRBV24-1 and TRBJ1-5, with D possibly TRBD1 on 6 matching bases. The CDR3 has 13 residues. Trimming took 7 bases from V and 7 from J, leaving 13 bases between them. In germline, CDR1 is KGHDR, CDR2 SFDVKD.

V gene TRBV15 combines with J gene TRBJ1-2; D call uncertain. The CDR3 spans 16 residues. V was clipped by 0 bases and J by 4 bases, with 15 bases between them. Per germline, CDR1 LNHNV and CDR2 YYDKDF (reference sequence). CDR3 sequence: CATSREPPGILYGYTF. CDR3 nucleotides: TGTGCCACCAGCAGAGAACCCCCGGGGATCCTCTATGGCTACACCTTC. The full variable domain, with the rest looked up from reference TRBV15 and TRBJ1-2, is DAMVIQNPRYQVTQFGKPVTLSCSQTLNHNVMYWYQQKSSQAPKLLFHYYDKDFNNEADTPDNFQSRRPNTSFCFLDIRSPGLGDTAMYLCATSREPPGILYGYTFGSGTRLTVV.

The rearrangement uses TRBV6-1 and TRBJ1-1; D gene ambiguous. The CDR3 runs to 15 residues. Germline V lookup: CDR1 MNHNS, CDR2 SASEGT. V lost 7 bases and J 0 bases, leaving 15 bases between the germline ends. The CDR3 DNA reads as TGTGCCAGCACCGAACCGATAGGCTTGAACACTGAAGCTTTCTTT. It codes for CASTEPIGLNTEAFF.

CDR3 in DNA: TGTGCCAGCAGCTTAGGGGGAGGCGAGGCTGAAGCTTTCTTT. Amino acids: CASSLGGGEAEAFF. The genes are TRBV7-9 and TRBJ1-1, with D hard to call. Germline CDR1 reads SEHNR; CDR2 reads FQNEAQ (reference sequence). Trimming removed 1 base from V and 6 bases from J, with 12 bases in between. This CDR3 is 14 amino acids long.

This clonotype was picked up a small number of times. As DNA, the CDR3 is TGTGCCAGCAGCTCCCAGTGGTATAATTCACCCCTCCACTTT. It specifies CASSSQWYNSPLHF. J is TRBJ1-6 and V is TRBV7-2, with D unclear. This CDR3 region has 14 residues. Germline lookup yields CDR1 SGHTA and CDR2 FQGNSA. With 4 bases removed from V and 4 bases from J, the gap between germline ends came to 8 bases.